Below are 18 T cell receptor beta chains sequenced from a single sample in a study of cytomegalovirus exposure and HLA in healthy donors. It was with 60 Vbeta and 13 Jbeta primers that the PCR ran. TCRdb's copy holds only in-frame clones and misses some; the assay was immunoSEQ multiplex PCR. The data contain 150,000 to 200,000 clones, roughly 80% of them singletons. The sample was PBMCs. All receptors come from a man aged 35 to 55 in good health and CMV-seronegative.

The chain recombines TRBV7-2 with TRBJ2-1; D is possibly TRBD2 (7 bases). V lost 2 bases to trimming and J lost 5 bases, with 13 bases between them. This CDR3 is 15 amino acids long. Per the germline V gene, CDR1 is SGHTA and CDR2 is FQGNSA. The CDR3: CASSLNPGGHNEQFF. Here the CDR3 DNA reads TGTGCCAGCAGCTTAAACCCCGGGGGGCACAATGAGCAGTTCTTC. Full variable domain (remainder filled in from reference TRBV7-2 and TRBJ2-1): GAGVSQSPSNKVTEKGKDVELRCDPISGHTALYWYRQSLGQGLEFLIYFQGNSAPDKSGLPSDRFSAERTGGSVSTLTIQRTQQEDSAVYLCASSLNPGGHNEQFFGPGTRLTVL.

This chain joins TRBV9 and TRBJ1-6; D possibly corresponds to TRBD1 (5 bases). The CDR3 is 16 residues long. V was trimmed by 1 base and J by 4 bases, leaving 12 bases between them. Germline CDR1 and CDR2: SGDLS and YYNGEE. CDR3 region: CASSVRSTAYNSPLHF. CDR3 coding DNA: TGTGCCAGCAGCGTACGGTCGACAGCTTATAATTCACCCCTCCACTTT.

The chain has TRBV6-5 and TRBJ1-1; tentative D call: TRBD1 (5 bases). This CDR3 is 16 amino acids long. V lost 2 bases and J lost 1, with 14 bases in between. Germline V gene lookup returns CDR1 MNHEY and CDR2 SVGAGI. The CDR3 sequence is CASSYSGVGQNTEAFF. For the CDR3, the DNA is TGTGCCAGCAGTTACAGTGGAGTCGGACAGAACACTGAAGCTTTCTTT.

This clone appeared a few times. This chain connects TRBV11-2 to TRBJ1-6; 7 positions agree with TRBD1. CDR3 length: 12 residues. In germline, CDR1 is SGHAT, CDR2 FQNNGV. The V and J ends lost 0 bases and 14 bases, in that order; junction bases with no gene match: 1. DNA for the CDR3: TGTGCCAGCAGCTTAGACAGGGGGACCCTCCACTTT. Translating it yields CASSLDRGTLHF.

This clone was recorded only once. The chain couples TRBV7-9 to TRBJ1-6; 7 bases map to TRBD1. Per germline, CDR1 SEHNR and CDR2 FQNEAQ (reference sequence). The CDR3 has 19 residues. The ends lost 5 bases at V and 10 bases at J; junction bases unmatched: 23. CDR3: CASSLLFTLTGEVGSPLHF. CDR3 nucleotide sequence: TGTGCCAGCAGCCTACTTTTTACACTAACAGGGGAGGTAGGGTCACCCCTCCACTTT.

This clone has a single count. This sequence joins TRBV28 and TRBJ2-5; D perhaps matches TRBD1 (6 bases). Near its end, the DNA agrees better with TRBJ2-7, so the J call may be wrong. This CDR3 comprises 14 residues. Germline CDR1 reads MDHEN; CDR2 reads SYDVKM. CDR3 bases: TGTGCCAGCAGTTTGGTGGGGGCCCCCTACGAGCAGTACTTC. Translating gives CASSLVGAPYEQYF.

The V and J genes are TRBV11-2 and TRBJ2-1, with a possible D match to TRBD1 (5 bases). The CDR3 length is 15 residues. The V gene lost 0 bases and the J gene lost 9 bases, with 15 bases spanning the gap. Germline assignment: CDR1 SGHAT and CDR2 FQNNGV. The CDR3 nucleotides read TGTGCCAGCAGCTTAGATGAGGCAGGGCACATTGAGCAGTTCTTC. Translated: CASSLDEAGHIEQFF.

The chain joins TRBV5-1 to TRBJ2-5; D is possibly TRBD1 (5 bases). Looked up from germline, CDR1 is SGHRS and CDR2 is YFSETQ. With 1 base removed from V and 2 bases from J, the gap between germline ends came to 18 bases. This CDR3 contains 17 residues. Here the CDR3 DNA reads TGCGCCAGCAGCTTGAGCTCCCTACCAGGGTGGCAAGAGACCCAGTACTTC. Encoded protein: CASSLSSLPGWQETQYF.

The chain has TRBV27 and TRBJ2-7, with 8 bases fitting TRBD1. The V segment lost 2 bases and the J segment 2 bases; nucleotides outside the gene matches: 5. Germline CDR1 and CDR2: MNHEY and SMNVEV (reference sequence). The CDR3 covers 15 residues. DNA of the CDR3: TGTGCCAGCAGTTTAGAACAGGGGGTTACCTACGAGCAGTACTTC. Translating gives CASSLEQGVTYEQYF.

This clone was found once. The rearrangement uses TRBV6-1 and TRBJ1-3; D is uncertain. The CDR3 runs 13 residues. Germline CDR1 reads MNHNS; CDR2 reads SASEGT. V was pared by 6 bases and J by 7 bases, with 13 bases between. The CDR3 region has the DNA TGTGCCAGCAGGGCGGTGGGTGTGAACACCATATATTTT. It codes for CASRAVGVNTIYF.

With regard to this clone: Other DNA sequences within the sample encode an identical CDR3. The J gene is TRBJ2-4, the V gene TRBV6-5, with a possible D match to TRBD1 (6 bases). This CDR3 is built from 16 residues. Trimming removed 4 bases at V and 1 base at J, with 14 bases between. CDR1 and CDR2 from the germline V gene are MNHEY and SVGAGI. This CDR3 reads CASSSGRQGAKNIQYF. For the CDR3, the DNA is TGTGCCAGCAGTTCCGGGCGCCAGGGGGCCAAAAACATTCAGTACTTC.

The V call is TRBV2, the J call TRBJ1-2; D is unresolved. Trimming took off 4 bases at V and 6 bases at J, with 15 bases between the two ends. From germline, CDR1 is SNHLY and CDR2 FYNNEI. CDR3 length: 14 amino acids. The CDR3 protein is CASSGPDPRDGYTF. The CDR3 bases are TGTGCCAGCAGTGGCCCGGACCCGAGGGATGGCTACACCTTC.

The chain couples TRBV4-1 to TRBJ2-1; 7 bases map to TRBD2. The CDR3 has 15 amino acids. J was trimmed by 2 bases and V by 3 bases; bases with no gene match: 4. The V gene's germline CDR1 is MGHRA and CDR2 YSYEKL. As DNA, the CDR3 is TGCGCCAGCAGCCATCCAGGGACTACCTACAATGAGCAGTTCTTC. Its protein is CASSHPGTTYNEQFF.

The genes are TRBV6-5 and TRBJ1-5; the match to TRBD1 covers 11 bases. CDR3 length: 14 amino acids. Germline CDR1 is MNHEY and CDR2 is SVGAGI. Trimming removed 10 bases from V and 5 bases from J; junction bases left unmatched: 7. The CDR3 sequence is CATLGQGAHQPQHF. The CDR3 bases are TGTGCCACATTAGGACAGGGGGCTCATCAGCCCCAGCATTTT.

The chain recombines TRBV18 with TRBJ1-2; 7 bases are a match to TRBD1. Per the germline V gene, CDR1 is KGHSH and CDR2 is LQKENI. Trimming at V came to 4 bases and at J to 3 bases, leaving 14 bases not matched to a gene. The CDR3 has 17 amino acids. The chain's CDR3 is CASSRSSPGGADYGYTF. The CDR3 DNA follows: TGTGCCAGCTCACGGAGCTCCCCAGGGGGTGCCGACTATGGCTACACCTTC.

The gene calls are TRBV28 and TRBJ1-1; 7 bases match TRBD1. This CDR3 has 14 amino acids. Trimming at V came to 5 bases and at J to 10 bases, leaving 13 bases not matched to a gene. Per the germline V gene, CDR1 is MDHEN and CDR2 is SYDVKM. In DNA form, the CDR3 reads TGTGCCAGCAGTAGATCGGACAGGTCCCGCGGAGCTTTCTTT. This translates into CASSRSDRSRGAFF.

This clone occurred a few times. V usage is TRBV10-3 and J usage is TRBJ1-6; D is unresolved. Germline CDR1 and CDR2: ENHRY and SYGVKD. CDR3 length: 14 amino acids. Trimming stripped 2 bases from V and 6 bases from J, with 8 bases between. The CDR3 bases are TGTGCCATCAGTGAGGGGAGTTTTAATTCACCCCTCCACTTT. Amino acids: CAISEGSFNSPLHF.

The CDR3 sequence is CASSATGGNTEAFF. In DNA, the CDR3 is TGTGCCAGCAGTGCGACAGGGGGGAACACTGAAGCTTTCTTT. This chain uses TRBV2 with TRBJ1-1; 9 nucleotides align to TRBD1. Germline V gives CDR1 SNHLY, CDR2 FYNNEI. This CDR3 contains 14 residues. Germline trimming cut 4 bases from V and 1 base from J; bases unmatched to any gene: 1.